Listed below are T cell receptor beta chains from one sample, sequenced in a study of T cell responses to AZD1222 COVID-19 vaccine. Data came from immunoSEQ multiplex PCR; TCRdb stores just in-frame clones and leaves some out. The table lists roughly 200,000 clones, about 90% of them singletons, with roughly 8% in the top ten. The sample here was peripheral blood, taken on day 0 of AZD1222 vaccination. All receptors derive from an adult in good health. CDR3s include the opening cysteine and the closing phenylalanine or tryptophan. Each record gives: J gene, D gene, V gene, clone size, CDR3 DNA, CDR3 protein. The D gene is left open where the match is weak. Clone size is stated in some rows and not others, as once, few, many or a class when expanded.

TRBJ2-1	NA	TRBV5-1	NA	TGCGCCAGCTTTTTGGCCCCCGAACCCTACAATGAGCAGTTCTTC	CASFLAPEPYNEQFF
TRBJ1-4	TRBD1	TRBV3-1/TRBV3-2	NA	TGTGCCAGCAGCCAGGTACCGACGGGACAGGGCGTTGCAACTAATGAAAAACTGTTTTTT	CASSQVPTGQGVATNEKLFF
TRBJ2-7	NA	TRBV25-1	NA	TGTGCCAGCAGTGATCCCAACTCACCCTCCTACGAGCAGTACTTC	CASSDPNSPSYEQYF
TRBJ2-7	NA	TRBV3-1/TRBV3-2	NA	TGTGCCAGCAGCCAAGATCGGTCCCCCCTCTACGAGCAGTACTTC	CASSQDRSPLYEQYF
TRBJ1-4	TRBD1	TRBV5-4	NA	TGTGCCAGCAGCCCTGACCCGGGACAGGGTGGGGAAAAACTGTTTTTT	CASSPDPGQGGEKLFF
TRBJ1-3	NA	TRBV2	NA	TGTGCCAGCCGAGCGGGTCTTGGAAACACCATATATTTT	CASRAGLGNTIYF
TRBJ1-2	NA	TRBV30	NA	TGTGCCTGCCGATTGGTCTACTTGGACTATGGCTACACCTTC	CACRLVYLDYGYTF
TRBJ1-1	NA	TRBV7-6	NA	TGTGCCAGCAGCTTAGCCCAGCTATCGAACACTGAAGCTTTCTTT	CASSLAQLSNTEAFF
TRBJ2-7	NA	TRBV14	NA	TGTGCCAGCAGCCAAGGAGGGGGTAAGCCCGAGCAGTACTTC	CASSQGGGKPEQYF
TRBJ2-1	TRBD2	TRBV18	NA	TGTGCCAGCTCACCTCTAGCGGACTACAATGAGCAGTTCTTC	CASSPLADYNEQFF
TRBJ2-3	NA	TRBV7-3	few	TGTGCCAGCAGCTTAAATCCGACTAGAATCGATACGCAGTATTTT	CASSLNPTRIDTQYF
TRBJ1-1	NA	TRBV11-2	NA	TGTGCCAGCAGCTTAAGTCCGGCCACTGAAGCTTTCTTT	CASSLSPATEAFF
TRBJ1-1	NA	TRBV11-3	NA	TGTGCCAGCAGCCGGCGTCCGAACACTGAAGCTTTCTTT	CASSRRPNTEAFF
TRBJ1-2	TRBD1	TRBV4-3	NA	TGCGCCAGCAGCCAAGAAACAGGGGGCGCCTATGGCTACACCTTC	CASSQETGGAYGYTF
TRBJ2-7	NA	TRBV7-9	once	TGTGCCAGCAGCTTAGACGTCAGGGCGTACGAGCAGTACTTC	CASSLDVRAYEQYF
TRBJ2-1	TRBD1	TRBV12-3/TRBV12-4	NA	TGTGCCAGCAGATCGCCCCTGACAGGGGGATTCTTC	CASRSPLTGGFF
TRBJ1-1	NA	TRBV21-1	NA	TGTGCCAGCAGCACCCGGGACACCATCTCCAAGAACACTGAAGCTTTCTTT	CASSTRDTISKNTEAFF
TRBJ1-2	NA	TRBV6-5	NA	TGTGCCAGCAGTAGGAAAGGCGTTAACTATGGCTACACCTTC	CASSRKGVNYGYTF
TRBJ1-5	NA	TRBV28	NA	TGTGCCAGCAACCCCCCCCAGGAGGGCAATCAGCCCCAGCATTTT	CASNPPQEGNQPQHF
TRBJ1-3	NA	TRBV3-1/TRBV3-2	NA	TGTGCCAGCAGCCAAGCCCCGCCAGGGACCCCTGGAAACACCATATATTTT	CASSQAPPGTPGNTIYF
TRBJ2-3	TRBD1	TRBV29-1	NA	TGCAGCGTTGAAGATGAGGGGACAGGGGAGAGAGATACGCAGTATTTT	CSVEDEGTGERDTQYF
TRBJ1-3	NA	TRBV10-3	NA	TGTGCCATCAGTGGGGTGGCAGGGTCAAACACCATATATTTT	CAISGVAGSNTIYF